This T cell receptor beta chain comes out of a study of B cell selection in AIRE deficiency. The CDR3 is 18 residues long. Profiling relied on immunoSEQ multiplex PCR, and the TCRdb table lists in-frame clones only, not all of them. The top ten hold about 2% of the sample, which has about 21,000 clones, 94% seen once. Sorted regulatory T cells were CD4-positive, CD25-high and CD127-low or negative. The chain employs TRBV21-1 and TRBJ1-5; TRBD1 is the table's D call and was not checked against the DNA. TRBV21-1 is reported as a pseudogene. The sequenced sample was Tregs sorted from PBMCs. The source of this sequence is a human donor with AIRE deficiency. Written as DNA, the CDR3 is TGTGCCAGCAGCAAAGAACAAAGGACAGGCGGTAACAATCAGCCCCAGCATTTT. It is translated as CASSKEQRTGGNNQPQHF.